The present TCR beta chain was sequenced within a study of shared clonotypes between healthy human individuals. Overall study context: The plates for each donor numbered three CD4 naive, three CD4 memory, two CD8 naive and one CD8 memory.

Study results and limitations: Large depth notwithstanding, sorted-subset sequencing proved incomplete by rarefaction.

A note on this clone: Its antigen is as yet unknown.

Per the germline V gene, CDR1 is SGHTA and CDR2 is FQGNSA. Deletions cut 1 base from V and 1 base from J, with 6 bases between. CDR3 length: 14 residues. Sorted subsets were amplified in replicate PCRs using 200 ng DNA, 32,000 or so T cell genomes. Original methodology: ImmunoSEQ junction-only sequences lacked quality scores, so their filtering differed. Here immunoSEQ multiplex PCR was the method, and the copy in TCRdb shows in-frame clones only, minus some. V and J calls and clone size are those listed in that table; D and trimming were worked out from the DNA. The table has about 2.4 million clones, around nine tenths seen once.

Sequenced material: naive CD4+ T cells sorted from blood. This sample's subset: CD45RA+ positively selected. J is TRBJ2-3 and V is TRBV7-2, with D unresolved. This receptor was obtained from a man younger than 35 in good health. For the CDR3, the DNA is TGTGCCAGCAGCTTAGACCCCGGCACAGATACGCAGTATTTT. Residues: CASSLDPGTDTQYF.